This T cell receptor beta chain comes out of a study of cytomegalovirus exposure and HLA in healthy donors (dated by TCRdb to between 2016 and 2019). Notes on the research overall: An earlier analysis of some 550 of the donors reported 250 to 350 Gb of sequence data and roughly 110 million unique TCR beta sequences from about 179 million T cells. Approximately 300 gigabases of sequencing data and 70 million to 95 million unique TCR sequences made up an early release that covered 640 HLA-typed donors. The genetic ancestry cluster associated with self-reported Caucasian donors included over 65% of the 398 genotyped donors. The aim of the study was to test whether cataloging public T cell receptors could identify signatures of past pathogen exposure. The study profiled the T cell repertoires of about 720 subjects by immunosequencing and related them to cytomegalovirus serostatus. Along with the roughly 710-subject first cohort, a separate validation cohort of over a hundred different subjects was used. The study combined high-throughput TCR immunosequencing, statistical association of individual TCRs with disease status, and machine learning to predict cytomegalovirus infection status. In a later analysis, previously published TCR beta repertoires from more than 500 donors were re-analyzed and high-resolution HLA genotyping was added so that TCR occurrence patterns could be studied. Rather than drawing on any new phenotypic data, the later analysis identified candidate immune exposures from TCR beta sequences and the way those sequences occurred across donors. To decide whether each TCR beta V gene segment behaved as functional or pseudogenic, an earlier analysis of some 600 of the donors relied on high-throughput TCR beta sequencing. Alongside the repertoire data, information on donor age, sex, ethnicity and CMV serostatus was compiled. Genome-wide SNP genotypes for about 60% of the 666 donors were used in a later genetic analysis, which treated that subset as a discovery cohort. All discovery cohort repertoires had been generated using a single sequencing platform. HLA typing covered class I and class II loci at four-digit resolution. Typing coverage differed by locus: A, B, C, DRB1 and DQB1 were typed in roughly 620-640 donors, DQA1 in about 500, DPA1 in some 600, and DPB1 in 400 to 480. Roughly five DR-DQ haplotypes were handled as single units for association and clustering because linkage in the cohort was strong. Among around 400 genotyped donors of the cohort, an average of approximately 240,000 unique TCR beta nucleotide sequences was sequenced per donor, of which about 19% were non-productive. What the study reported, not specific to this receptor: Cytomegalovirus status was reported to be diagnosed by the classifier with high specificity and sensitivity in both the original and validation cohorts. A group of highly shared sequence variants was considered likely to be a technical artifact of the sequencing pipeline. In vitro tests confirmed that three of the cytomegalovirus-associated TCR beta chains recognize cytomegalovirus antigens. The authors suggested that the approach could potentially be extended to other disease states and immunological phenotypes. The earlier analysis of approximately 540 of the donors excluded roughly 17 rarely observed V segments, including chromosome 9 orphons, because counts were too low. In an earlier analysis of approximately 600 of the donors, most TCR beta V segments were observed in productive rearrangements about 87% or about 30% of the time, broadly matching IMGT annotations. Most TCR sequences were seen in very few donors, while some public TCRs were found in many individuals. In a later analysis, some 17,000 TCR beta sequences were associated with specific HLA alleles at a false discovery rate of 0.05. According to a later genetic analysis, donors in an Asian-associated ancestry cluster had fewer N-insertions in productive TCRs than the approximately 700-donor mean. The presence/absence analyses assumed that sequencing depth was roughly uniform across donors, and that assumption may not be true. In the study, around 160 TCR beta chains were listed as associated with cytomegalovirus. In a later analysis, HLA-associated TCR beta chains showed more clonal expansion and lower generation probabilities than non-associated chains that were equally common. CMV serostatus was the only immune exposure information available for the cohort. The cohort was sequenced for TCR beta chains only, and without alpha or paired-chain data the features that could be detected were limited. Some IMGT-functional V segments, including TRBV6-2 and TRBV6-3, could not be told apart with the 87-base-pair reads, so those segments were excluded. Because some donors lacked HLA typing at each locus, the association tests relied only on the typed subset. Correlated functional status among segregating V segments might reflect linkage disequilibrium, but an unknown experimental factor could not be ruled out. A later analysis found that TCR association rates varied across HLA loci, with DRB1 alleles showing the most associated TCRs and HLA-C alleles the fewest. A later analysis reported that several top co-occurrence clusters appeared linked to parvovirus B19, influenza, CMV and Epstein-Barr virus. A further reported finding was that TCR beta sequences accurately predicted the HLA-A and HLA-B alleles for most subjects in the first cohort. When HLA alleles, especially DR and DQ, strongly co-occurred, attributing TCR associations to individual alleles was difficult. In a later analysis, most CMV-associated TCR beta chains were found to appear HLA-restricted, with HLA associations seemingly driven largely by CMV exposure. In a later genetic analysis, a missense DCLRE1C variant was associated with V-gene and J-gene trimming of TCR beta chains, and the association was replicated in an independent cohort.

The junction shows trimming of 5 bases on V and 0 bases on J, and the gene matches do not reach 9 bases of it. There are 15 amino acids in the CDR3, from cysteine to phenylalanine inclusive. This entry keeps only the CDR3 DNA: 45 bases, framed from base 1. The germline V gene (reference sequence) gives CDR1 as GTSNPN and CDR2 as SVGIG. This clone has only a few counts. Its target antigen remains unknown. The record has no base qualities; no much larger clone is one base away. The method was the immunoSEQ multiplex PCR assay. The multiplex PCR relied on a mix of 60 forward primers for TCR Vbeta segments and 13 reverse primers for TCR Jbeta segments. Amplification of the CDR3 region of rearranged TCR beta genes was performed with a multiplex PCR assay on genomic DNA. The Illumina HiSeq System was used to sequence the amplified TCR beta libraries as 87-base-pair reads. The paper's data handling went like this. Across the 640 or so repertoires, a later analysis counted some 81 million unique TCR beta chains, approximately 10 million of which were shared by at least two donors. Raw reads were error-corrected and collapsed into unique sequences with a nearest-neighbor algorithm that merged closely related sequences to remove PCR and sequencing errors. Alignment of CDR3 sequences to IMGT reference sequences was used to assign V, D and J gene segments. For a sequence to be retained, at least a six-nucleotide match to both a V gene segment and a J gene segment was required. Rearrangements were called productive when the CDR3 lacked stop codons and stayed in frame with V and J; all others were non-productive. CDR3 was defined by IMGT convention, running from the second conserved V-encoded cysteine to the conserved J-encoded phenylalanine. In an earlier analysis of approximately 500 of the donors, sequences lacking an unambiguous match to a single V gene segment were excluded. An earlier analysis of 587 of the donors called V segments functional above 56.7% productive rearrangements and segregating when the between-donor standard deviation exceeded 5%. To diagnose cytomegalovirus status from the catalog of TCR beta chain sequences, a statistical classification framework was built. In a later analysis, V and J genes were assigned by comparing TCR nucleotide sequences against IMGT/GENE-DB human TR gene sequences. A later analysis assigned CDR3 sequences and most-parsimonious VDJ recombination scenarios with the TCRdist pipeline. A later analysis defined each TCR beta chain by its CDR3 amino acid sequence plus V-gene family, and excluded reads lacking a unique V-gene family. In a later analysis, nearly 600 highly shared, low-generation-probability nucleotide sequences were removed to address suspected cross-contamination and a sequencing artifact. In a later analysis, a clonal expansion index for each public chain was calculated from normalized within-repertoire ranks of inferred template counts. In a later analysis, generation probabilities were computed using a VDJ recombination model fitted to out-of-frame rearrangements, and the results were checked against IGoR. In a later analysis, TCR-TCR, TCR-HLA and TCR-CMV co-occurrence was scored with hypergeometric tests, and a repertoire-size bias correction was applied to TCR pairs. In a later analysis, false discovery rates were estimated by permuting HLA or CMV assignments 20 times. In a later analysis, co-occurring TCRs were grouped using DBSCAN, and TCRdist sequence similarity was added for clustering within HLA-allele-positive subsets. Repertoires with fewer than 30,000 or more than 120,000 public chains were left out of co-occurrence clustering, as were five repertoires with anomalous nucleotide sharing. Drawn from immuneACCESS, this table holds only the in-frame rearrangements with V and J called that TCRdb kept. Clones are partly lost; checked studies trace under half to an unresolved V gene and leave the rest unexplained. V and J calls and clone size are as listed in that table; D and trimming were resolved from the DNA. The sample profile shows 85,000 to 90,000 clones; roughly 80% of them were found once. The ten biggest clones cover about a tenth of the sample.

The cohort consisted of 650 to 700 healthy bone marrow donors. All cohort members were sampled while nominally healthy, although unrecorded immune exposures were likely present. The donor was CMV seropositive and was included in the group of some 290 seropositive cohort members. Every donor gave a peripheral blood sample, and the peripheral blood mononuclear cells from that sample were used for TCR beta sequencing. The Qiagen DNeasy Blood Extraction Kit was used to extract genomic DNA from the blood cell samples. Sequences were obtained from PBMCs. The chain employs TRBV30 and TRBJ1-2, with 7 bases matching TRBD1. This receptor was obtained from a man aged 25 to 40 in good health and CMV-seropositive. The CDR3: CAWVRDRAANYGYTF. DNA sequence: TGTGCCTGGGTCCGGGACAGAGCAGCTAACTATGGCTACACCTTC.